The clone carrying this T cell receptor beta chain came up once. This sample stems from a study of cytotoxic CD8 clonotypes in ibrutinib-treated CLL. TCRdb's table, derived via immunoSEQ multiplex PCR, lists solely in-frame clones and lacks some. The table shows about 200,000 clones, with about 72% occurring only once. The TCR comes from a human donor with chronic lymphocytic leukemia. The sequenced sample was PBMCs, obtained after 24 months of ibrutinib treatment.

The CDR3 region has the DNA TGTGCCAGCATCTACCGGACAGCTGACTACGAGCAGTACTTC. Its protein product is CASIYRTADYEQYF. The rearrangement links TRBV2 to TRBJ2-7, with a tentative D call TRBD1 (6 bases). Germline loops: CDR1 SNHLY, CDR2 FYNNEI. This CDR3 has 14 residues. V lost 7 bases, J lost 3 bases, and 16 bases lay in between.